Ten or more counts support the clone carrying this TCR beta chain. The antigen is undetermined. CDR3 length: 13 residues. Germline CDR1 reads MGHDK; CDR2 reads SYGVNS. J was trimmed by 6 bases and V by 6 bases; bases with no gene match: 4. This sample is drawn from a study of identical twins. Study results and limitations: Zero-insertion findings could be partly confounded by invariant cells (MAIT and iNKT cells).

Unique molecular identifiers were in the cDNA, with template-switch universal primer binding. TCRdb called the 5' RACE reads again in MiXCR, with one record for every CDR3 protein. The sample consists of around 530,000 distinct CDR3 sequences, 12% to 15% of them appearing once. The data were also submitted as part of a second study, on yellow fever vaccine responses in identical twins.

The specimen was CD4+ T cells sorted from blood. This receptor was identified in a woman aged 18-29 years in good health. The chain employs TRBV25-1 and TRBJ2-2; 7 positions agree with TRBD1. CDR3 sequence (DNA): TGTGCCAGCAGCAGTCAGGGGGCCGGGGAGCTGTTTTTT. As protein: CASSSQGAGELFF. The variable domain in full, with the rest retrieved from reference TRBV25-1 and TRBJ2-2, is EADIYQTPRYLVIGTGKKITLECSQTMGHDKMYWYQQDPGMELHLIHYSYGVNSTEKGDLSSESTVSRIRTEHFPLTLESARPSHTSQYLCASSSQGAGELFFGEGSRLTVL.